The 2 T cell receptor beta chains reported below all come from one sample, sequenced in a study of early T cells in non-severe SARS-CoV-2 infection. Via MiXCR, TCRdb re-called the 5' RACE reads, giving one row per CDR3 protein. The sample has about 30,000 distinct CDR3 sequences; approximately 5.2% are singletons. The sequenced sample consisted of whole blood. Receptor source: an adult who was a healthcare worker with PCR-confirmed SARS-CoV-2 infection or an uninfected control (not recorded which).

This chain links TRBV9 with TRBJ2-1, with D possibly TRBD1 on 6 matching bases. CDR1 is SGDLS and CDR2 is YYNGEE in the germline V gene. This CDR3 is built from 14 residues. Trimming cost V 0 bases and J 5 bases, with 9 bases left between them. As DNA, the CDR3 is TGTGCCAGCAGCGTAGCGACAGGAGACAATGAGCAGTTCTTC. It yields the protein CASSVATGDNEQFF.

The chain recombines TRBV4-3 with TRBJ2-1, with 8 bases aligning to TRBD1. The germline gives CDR1 LGHNA, CDR2 YSLEER. The CDR3 contains 15 residues. Unmatched junction bases numbered 2, after V lost 4 bases and J lost 0 bases. The DNA of the CDR3 is TGCGCCAGCAGCCCGGACAGGGACTCCTACAATGAGCAGTTCTTC. Translation gives CASSPDRDSYNEQFF.